The 23 T cell receptor beta chains listed next were all sequenced from one sample in a study of T cells after yellow fever vaccination (dated by TCRdb to between 2019 and 2020). The meaning of the sample's treatment or condition label: live attenuated yellow fever vaccine strain. The receptor library was made with 5' RACE. TCRdb shows the sequencer as Illumina NovaSeq 6000. The raw public reads went through TCRdb reprocessing: fastp at Q25, MiXCR clone calling, in-frame beta chains kept. Under each unique CDR3 protein, matching rows form one entry showing the most common genes and DNA. This sample gives some 120,000 distinct CDR3 sequences in total; about 16% of them show up just once. Clones ranked in the top ten supply around 46% of the sample. Sequenced material: CD8+ T cells sorted from PBMCs, taken 5 days after the yellow fever booster vaccination. These receptors were obtained from a man younger than 30 who received the YFV17D yellow fever vaccine.

This clonotype has just a few counts. This sequence joins TRBV2 and TRBJ2-7; the D is unclear. The CDR3 extends over 14 amino acids. Germline CDR1 SNHLY, CDR2 FYNNEI. V was shortened by 4 bases and J by 2 bases, with 12 bases between the two germline ends. The CDR3 coding sequence is TGTGCCAGCAGTGTGCCTCCGCCCCCCTACGAGCAGTACGTC. This translates into CASSVPPPPYEQYV.

The chain is built from TRBV7-2 and TRBJ1-1; a weak D match, TRBD1 (6 bases). The V gene's germline CDR1 is SGHTA and CDR2 FQGNSA. V was trimmed by 2 bases and J by 4 bases, leaving 14 bases between them. The CDR3 is made up of 15 amino acids. CDR3 bases: TGTGCCAGCAGCTTAATCGGGGGCCGGGGCACTGAAGCTTTCTTT. As protein: CASSLIGGRGTEAFF.

This clonotype was seen a few times. The CDR3 DNA reads as TGCGCCAGCAGCCCGGGACAGTCCTTCTACGAGCAGTACTTC. This codes for CASSPGQSFYEQYF. V usage is TRBV4-1 and J usage is TRBJ2-7; 7 bases are a match to TRBD1. The J segment lost 3 bases and the V segment lost 4 bases, leaving 6 bases of the junction unmatched. Germline V gene sequence: CDR1 MGHRA, CDR2 YSYEKL. This CDR3 spans 14 amino acids.

This clonotype was observed a few times. This chain links TRBV3-1 with TRBJ2-7; 11 bases line up with TRBD2. This CDR3 is 13 amino acids long. Germline CDR1 and CDR2: LGHDT and YNNKEL (reference sequence). V shed 4 bases and J 7 bases; nucleotides not matched to a gene: 3. The CDR3, as DNA: TGTGCCAGCAGCCTCGGGACTAGCGGAGAGCAGTACGTC. Protein: CASSLGTSGEQYV.

This chain uses TRBV25-1 with TRBJ1-2; D not resolved. The CDR3 is 15 amino acids. Trimming left V 0 bases short and J 7 bases short, with 15 bases between. Germline CDR1 and CDR2: MGHDK and SYGVNS. CDR3 DNA: TGTGCCAGCAGTGAATACGGAGGGCCAACGGGTGGCTACACCTTC. This sequence encodes CASSEYGGPTGGYTF.

The rearrangement links TRBV15 to TRBJ2-2; D unresolved. The CDR3 extends over 16 amino acids. The germline V gene has CDR1 LNHNV and CDR2 YYDKDF (reference sequence). Trimming removed 0 bases from V and 6 bases from J, with 14 bases in between. CDR3 loop: CATSRDSPELPGELFF. DNA of the CDR3: TGTGCCACCAGCAGAGATAGTCCGGAGCTGCCCGGGGAGCTGTTTTTT.

This clonotype came up many times. The V call is TRBV12-5, the J call TRBJ2-3; D perhaps matches TRBD2 (6 bases). CDR3 length: 17 amino acids. Germline loops: CDR1 LGHNT, CDR2 FRNRAP. Deletions cut 2 bases from V and 2 bases from J, with 17 bases between. CDR3 coding DNA: TGTGCTAGTGGTTTGCCAACCAGGCGGGGCCCCACAGATACGCAGTATTTT. This gives the protein CASGLPTRRGPTDTQYF.

In this sample, this clonotype turned up a few times. The chain carries TRBV6-2 or TRBV6-3 and TRBJ2-7; no firm D call. The V end was cut by 7 bases, the J end by 3 bases, with 13 bases between. CDR1 is MNHEY and CDR2 is SVGEGT in the germline V gene. The CDR3 loop spans 13 amino acids. The CDR3 bases are TGTGCCAGCAATTCCAGGATGAGCTACGAGCAGTACGTC. This gives the protein CASNSRMSYEQYV.

This clonotype was detected only a few times. The DNA for the CDR3 is TGTGCCAGCAGTGATTCCGTACAGGGGGCGTCAGAGACCCAGTACTTC. Translated, it gives CASSDSVQGASETQYF. The rearrangement joins TRBV2 to TRBJ2-5, with 9 bases that match TRBD1. The CDR3 length is 16 residues. The V segment lost 3 bases and the J segment 4 bases; nucleotides outside the gene matches: 9. Germline CDR1 and CDR2: SNHLY and FYNNEI.

This clonotype was detected only a few times. This rearrangement joins TRBV5-1 to TRBJ2-7; 15 positions agree with TRBD2. J lost 4 bases, V lost 2 bases, and 7 bases had no gene match. Germline V gives CDR1 SGHRS, CDR2 YFSETQ. The CDR3 has 17 amino acids. CDR3: CASSFRTSGGVIYEQYF. Written as DNA, the CDR3 is TGCGCCAGCAGCTTCCGGACTAGCGGGGGGGTCATATACGAGCAGTACTTC.

The chain combines TRBV12-3 or TRBV12-4 with TRBJ2-6, with D uncertain. V dropped 5 bases and J dropped 0 bases, with 8 bases sitting between them. The CDR3 extends over 15 amino acids. CDR3 sequence: CASSPEYSGANVLTF. In nucleotides, the CDR3 is TGTGCCAGCAGTCCCGAATACTCTGGGGCCAACGTCCTGACTTTC.

In its sample, this clonotype was seen a few times. The rearrangement joins TRBV5-1 to TRBJ2-2, with D perhaps TRBD1 or TRBD2 (5 bases each). Germline-derived CDR1 and CDR2 are SGHRS and YFSETQ. This CDR3 has 15 amino acids. The V end was cut by 3 bases, the J end by 1 base, with 10 bases between. CDR3 loop: CASSWGTGNTGELFF. The CDR3 nucleotides are TGCGCCAGCAGCTGGGGGACGGGGAACACCGGGGAGCTGTTTTTT.

This chain links TRBV14 with TRBJ1-2; D not certain. This CDR3 is built from 12 residues. Per germline, CDR1 SGHDN and CDR2 FVKESK. V was pared by 5 bases and J by 5 bases, with 9 bases between. The CDR3 coding sequence is TGTGCCAGCAGCGACGTGAGATATGGCTACACCTTC. This codes for CASSDVRYGYTF.

Only a few counts were recorded for this clonotype. The V gene is TRBV4-3, the J gene TRBJ2-1, with no clear D. The CDR3 covers 12 residues. CDR1 LGHNA and CDR2 YSLEER come from the germline V gene. Trimming pared 1 base from V and 6 bases from J, leaving 4 bases between. The CDR3 sequence is CASSQVSNEQFF. In nucleotides, the CDR3 is TGCGCCAGCAGCCAAGTAAGCAATGAGCAGTTCTTC.

A few counts support this clonotype. The chain has TRBV4-2 and TRBJ1-5; D not certain. V was cut by 1 base and J by 5 bases, with 9 bases left in between. The CDR3 sequence is 14 residues long. Germline CDR1 reads LGHNA; CDR2 reads YNFKEQ. The chain's CDR3 is CASSQVEGDQPQHF. CDR3 nucleotides: TGTGCCAGCAGCCAAGTCGAGGGAGATCAGCCCCAGCATTTT.

This clonotype was counted between two and nine times. V usage is TRBV6-5 and J usage is TRBJ1-2, with a tentative D call TRBD1 (5 bases). The CDR3 runs 13 residues. CDR1 MNHEY and CDR2 SVGAGI come from the germline V gene. Trimming cost V 2 bases and J 8 bases, with 12 bases left between them. The CDR3 DNA reads TGTGCCAGCAGTTACGCCAGGGTGGGCGGCTACACCTTC. Amino acids: CASSYARVGGYTF.

CDR3 amino acids: CASSPGRGEKLFF. CDR3 nucleotides: TGTGCCAGCAGCCCCGGACGCGGTGAAAAACTGTTTTTT. The V gene is TRBV7-9, the J gene TRBJ1-4; D not certain. Trimming took 5 bases from V and 7 from J, leaving 11 bases between them. Looked up from germline, CDR1 is SEHNR and CDR2 is FQNEAQ (reference sequence). CDR3 length: 13 amino acids.

This clonotype showed up many times. The rearrangement uses TRBV7-6 and TRBJ2-2; no definite D call. The CDR3 runs to 13 residues. Trimming cost V 6 bases and J 6 bases, with 11 bases left between them. Germline CDR1 and CDR2: SGHVS and FNYEAQ. The CDR3 is CASSAGGPGELFF. In DNA, the CDR3 is TGTGCCAGCAGTGCCGGTGGGCCCGGGGAGCTGTTTTTT.

The chain combines TRBV7-6 with TRBJ2-1, with TRBD2 as a possible D gene (6 bases). Trimming removed 5 bases from V and 4 bases from J, with 18 bases in between. The CDR3 has 16 residues. CDR1 and CDR2 (germline): SGHVS, FNYEAQ. In DNA form, the CDR3 reads TGTGCCAGCAGCACTGTGTCGGGGGTGAATTACAATGAGCAGTTCTTC. This codes for CASSTVSGVNYNEQFF.

The table lists this clonotype with a count of one. The chain has TRBV9 and TRBJ2-1; perhaps TRBD2 as D (5 bases). Trimming stripped 0 bases from V and 5 bases from J, with 9 bases between. Germline-derived CDR1 and CDR2 are SGDLS and YYNGEE. There are 14 residues in the CDR3. CDR3 in amino acids: CASSVGGSDNEQFF. The CDR3 DNA follows: TGTGCCAGCAGCGTAGGCGGTAGCGACAATGAGCAGTTCTTC.

This clonotype was counted a few times. The chain employs TRBV7-2 and TRBJ2-1; 13 nucleotides align to TRBD2. Trimming removed 4 bases from V and 9 bases from J; junction bases left unmatched: 3. Germline CDR1 and CDR2: SGHTA and FQGNSA. The CDR3 runs to 14 residues. CDR3 DNA sequence: TGTGCCAGCAGCTCGGGACTAGCGGGGAGTGAGCAGTTCTTC. It is translated as CASSSGLAGSEQFF.

The table lists this clonotype with a few counts. The V call is TRBV6-5, the J call TRBJ2-5, with D uncertain. There are 16 residues in the CDR3. Trimming left V 4 bases short and J 0 bases short, with 15 bases between. Germline loops: CDR1 MNHEY, CDR2 SVGAGI. CDR3 coding DNA: TGTGCCAGCAGTTCCCCCTCGACACAGAACCAAGAGACCCAGTACTTC. The encoded protein is CASSSPSTQNQETQYF.

This clonotype was seen a few times. This sequence joins TRBV20-1 and TRBJ1-6; 8 bases agree with TRBD1. Trimming cost V 3 bases and J 8 bases; bases outside gene matches: 15. Germline loops: CDR1 DFQATT, CDR2 SNEGSKA (reference sequence). CDR3 length: 17 amino acids. The CDR3 DNA is TGCAGTGCTAGGAACGACAGGGGCTCGTCTATGGATTCACCCCTCCACTTT. The encoded protein is CSARNDRGSSMDSPLHF.